The TCR beta chain described here comes from a study of blood T cell repertoires in COVID-19. Across the study: Collection of acute and convalescent COVID-19 samples took place in the United States, Italy and Spain. T cells, B-cell-depleted T cells, or PBMCs supplied cDNA or gDNA.

The ends were cut back, 4 bases at V and 5 bases at J, with 14 bases in the middle. Germline-derived CDR1 and CDR2 are SNHLY and FYNNEI. The CDR3 runs 14 residues. Repertoires were generated with immunoSEQ multiplex PCR, while TCRdb's copy carries only in-frame clones and drops some. The sample carries fewer than 250,000 clones, less than 90% recorded once. Sequenced: PBMCs or T cells enriched from blood (not recorded which). The chain has TRBV2 and TRBJ1-2, with unresolved D. This receptor was identified in a woman in her thirties or forties who had recovered from COVID-19. CDR3: CASSGRGYKYGYTF. DNA of the CDR3: TGTGCCAGCAGTGGCCGAGGTTACAAGTATGGCTACACCTTC.